This TCR beta chain is from a study of blood T cells in healthy people across ages. General study points: Diversity of TCR beta correlated strongly with naive T cell percentage.

The CDR3 is 12 residues long. From germline, CDR1 is SQVTM and CDR2 ANQGSEA. V was shortened by 5 bases and J by 2 bases, with 9 bases between the two germline ends. Concerning this clonotype: Its antigen is not known.

A J-beta primer mix and a sample-barcoded 5' primer were used in a second PCR of roughly 6 to 12 cycles. Using its own MiXCR run on the 5' RACE reads, TCRdb lists one record per CDR3 protein. The sample records roughly 2 million distinct CDR3 sequences, approximately 50% being singletons. This sequence joins TRBV29-1 and TRBJ1-2, with D hard to call. The source of this sequence is a woman in her forties in good health. The sample taken for sequencing was blood. CDR3 in amino acids: CSVSDGNYGYTF. CDR3 coding DNA: TGCAGCGTTTCCGACGGAAACTATGGCTACACCTTC. Full variable domain (outside the CDR3, taken from reference TRBV29-1 and TRBJ1-2): SAVISQKPSRDICQRGTSLTIQCQVDSQVTMMFWYRQQPGQSLTLIATANQGSEATYESGFVIDKFPISRPNLTFSTLTVSNMSPEDSSIYLCSVSDGNYGYTFGSGTRLTVV.